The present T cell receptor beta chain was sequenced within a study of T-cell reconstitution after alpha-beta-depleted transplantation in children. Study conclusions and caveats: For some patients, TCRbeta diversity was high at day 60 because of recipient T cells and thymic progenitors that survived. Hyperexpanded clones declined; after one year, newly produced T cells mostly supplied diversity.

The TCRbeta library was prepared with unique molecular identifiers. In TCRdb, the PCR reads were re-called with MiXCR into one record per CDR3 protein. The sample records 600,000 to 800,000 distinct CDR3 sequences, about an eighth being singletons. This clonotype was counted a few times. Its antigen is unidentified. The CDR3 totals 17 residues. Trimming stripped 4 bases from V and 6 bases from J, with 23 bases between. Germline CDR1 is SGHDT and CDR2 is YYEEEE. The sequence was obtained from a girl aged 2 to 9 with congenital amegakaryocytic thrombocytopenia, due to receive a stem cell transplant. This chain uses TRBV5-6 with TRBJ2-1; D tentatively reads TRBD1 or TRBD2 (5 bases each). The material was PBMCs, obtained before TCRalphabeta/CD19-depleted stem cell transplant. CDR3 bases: TGTGCCAGCAGCCGATACAAATCCGGGACGAAAGTCAATGAGCAGTTCTTC. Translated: CASSRYKSGTKVNEQFF.